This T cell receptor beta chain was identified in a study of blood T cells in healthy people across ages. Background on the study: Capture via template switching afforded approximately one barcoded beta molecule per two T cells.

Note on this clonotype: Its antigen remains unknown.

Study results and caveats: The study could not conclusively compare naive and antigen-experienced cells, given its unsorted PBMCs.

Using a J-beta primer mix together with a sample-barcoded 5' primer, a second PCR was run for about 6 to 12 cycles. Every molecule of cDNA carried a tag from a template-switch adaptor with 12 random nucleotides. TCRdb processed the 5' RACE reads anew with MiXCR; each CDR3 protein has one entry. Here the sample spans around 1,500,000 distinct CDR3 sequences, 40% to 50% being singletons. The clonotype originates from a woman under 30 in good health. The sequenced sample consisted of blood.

CDR3: CSAILLRTGRDQPQHF. CDR3 nucleotides: TGCAGTGCTATCCTCCTCCGGACAGGGAGGGATCAGCCCCAGCATTTT. This chain connects TRBV20-1 to TRBJ1-5, with 8 bases matching TRBD1. The CDR3 extends over 16 amino acids. Germline assignment: CDR1 DFQATT and CDR2 SNEGSKA (reference sequence). Trimming took 4 bases from V and 5 from J; bases not matched to a gene: 13.